The rows below give T cell receptor beta chains drawn from one sample of a study of shared clonotypes between healthy human individuals. Clones were read by immunoSEQ multiplex PCR, and TCRdb kept only the in-frame ones, dropping some. The table lists hundreds of thousands of clones, around 96% of them singletons. The sample taken for sequencing was naive CD8+ T cells sorted from blood. The source is a woman in her thirties in good health. The CDR3 runs from the conserved cysteine through the conserved F or W. The D gene is left open where the match is weak. For some rows the clone size is stated as once, few or many, or as a class when expanded; others skip it.

D gene,J gene,V gene,clone size,CDR3 length,CDR3 DNA,CDR3 protein
NA,TRBJ2-2,TRBV6-6,once,13,TGTGCCAGCAGTTGGATTTCCACCGGGGAGCTGTTTTTT,CASSWISTGELFF
NA,TRBJ2-7,TRBV27,NA,15,TGTGCCAGCAGTTTAACCCACCTGGGATCCTACGAGCAGTACTTC,CASSLTHLGSYEQYF
NA,TRBJ1-2,TRBV2,NA,15,TGTGCCAGCAGTGGGTCTTCTAACAGTAACTATGGCTACACCTTC,CASSGSSNSNYGYTF
TRBD2,TRBJ2-7,TRBV5-4,NA,16,TGTGCCAGCAGCGACGCCGGACTAGCGGGAATCTACGAGCAGTACTTC,CASSDAGLAGIYEQYF
TRBD1,TRBJ1-4,TRBV29-1,NA,14,TGCAGCGTTGTGGGACAGGGGGAAGGAGAAAAACTGTTTTTT,CSVVGQGEGEKLFF
NA,TRBJ2-1,TRBV29-1,NA,8,TGCAGCACCAACGAGCAGTTCTTC,CSTNEQFF
TRBD2,TRBJ2-7,TRBV7-9,NA,16,TGTGCCAGCAGCACCTGGACTAGCGGGAGACCCTACGAGCAGTACTTC,CASSTWTSGRPYEQYF
NA,TRBJ2-7,TRBV27,once,13,TGTGCCAGCAGCCTCGGGGTCGCCTACGAGCAGTACTTC,CASSLGVAYEQYF
TRBD2,TRBJ2-7,TRBV15,NA,15,TGTGCCACCAGTATCGTAGCGGGAGGTAGCTACGAGCAGTACTTC,CATSIVAGGSYEQYF
TRBD2,TRBJ2-1,TRBV27,NA,16,TGTGCCAGCAGTTCTGGGACTAGCGGGAGTGGCAATGAGCAGTTCTTC,CASSSGTSGSGNEQFF
TRBD2,TRBJ2-3,TRBV9,NA,15,TGTGCCAGCAGCGTAGGGACTAGCGGGAGTGATACGCAGTATTTT,CASSVGTSGSDTQYF
TRBD2,TRBJ2-1,TRBV10-3,once,16,TGTGCCATCAGTGAAATGCTAGCGGGAGAATGGAATGAGCAGTTCTTC,CAISEMLAGEWNEQFF
NA,TRBJ2-2,TRBV5-1,NA,15,TGCGCCAGCAGCTTGGCCGTTGGTGGGGACGGGGAGCTGTTTTTT,CASSLAVGGDGELFF
NA,TRBJ1-1,TRBV7-9,NA,15,TGTGCCAGCAGGGCCTCGGGACTTCTGAACACTGAAGCTTTCTTT,CASRASGLLNTEAFF
TRBD1,TRBJ2-7,TRBV13,NA,14,TGTGCCAGCAGCTTTGGGGGACAGTACTACGAGCAGTACTTC,CASSFGGQYYEQYF
NA,TRBJ2-2,TRBV4-2,NA,14,TGTGCCAGCAGCCAGGAATTTTACACCGAGGAGCTGTTTTTT,CASSQEFYTEELFF
NA,TRBJ2-7,TRBV6-1,NA,13,TGTGCCAGCAGTGATTCGATCTTCTACGAGCAGTACTTC,CASSDSIFYEQYF
NA,TRBJ1-1,TRBV5-1,NA,13,TGCGCCAGCAGCTTGGAGATGGGGACTGAAGCTTTCTTT,CASSLEMGTEAFF
TRBD2,TRBJ2-7,TRBV27,NA,15,TGTGCCAGCAGTTTCGATTGGGGGGGCTCCTACGAGCAGTACTTC,CASSFDWGGSYEQYF
NA,TRBJ2-7,TRBV7-6,NA,14,TGTGCCAGCAGCTCACCGGGACACCCCGACGAGCAGTACTTC,CASSSPGHPDEQYF
NA,TRBJ2-1,TRBV29-1,NA,12,TGCAGCGCTATACAACTAGGTAATGAGCAGTTCTTC,CSAIQLGNEQFF
NA,TRBJ1-1,TRBV5-8,NA,17,TGTGCCAGCAGCTCCGATGGCCCGACCCCTGGTATCACTGAAGCTTTCTTT,CASSSDGPTPGITEAFF
NA,TRBJ2-3,TRBV2,NA,15,TGTGCCAGCAGTGAAGGGCAGTTTAGCACAGATACGCAGTATTTT,CASSEGQFSTDTQYF
NA,TRBJ1-5,TRBV28,NA,14,TGTGCCAGCAGCTACCGACAGCTCAATCAGCCCCAGCATTTT,CASSYRQLNQPQHF
NA,TRBJ1-1,TRBV5-5,NA,13,TGTGCCAGCAGCTTACCCCTGAACACTGAAGCTTTCTTT,CASSLPLNTEAFF
NA,TRBJ2-1,TRBV2,NA,15,TGTGCCAGCAGTGAAAGGGAGTCCCTCTACAATGAGCAGTTCTTC,CASSERESLYNEQFF
TRBD1,TRBJ1-5,TRBV28,NA,15,TGTGCCAGCAGGTCACCCGGGACAGGGTTGCAGCCCCAGCATTTT,CASRSPGTGLQPQHF
NA,TRBJ1-5,TRBV15,NA,14,TGTGCCACCGGGGGAAGACATAGCAATCAGCCCCAGCATTTT,CATGGRHSNQPQHF
NA,TRBJ1-2,TRBV27,once,16,TGTGCCAGCAGTCCCAGAAGGAAGGCCCCGCCGTGGGGCTACACCTTC,CASSPRRKAPPWGYTF
NA,TRBJ2-1,TRBV6-5,NA,15,TGTGCCAGCAGTTACCGACGACTTTCTTACAATGAGCAGTTCTTC,CASSYRRLSYNEQFF
NA,TRBJ2-7,TRBV2,NA,15,TGTGCCAGCAGTGAAGAGGTTAGCTTCCCCTACGAGCAGTACTTC,CASSEEVSFPYEQYF
TRBD1,TRBJ1-5,TRBV28,NA,15,TGTGCCAGCAGCCTTGACAGGGGTTGGCATCAGCCCCAGCATTTT,CASSLDRGWHQPQHF
NA,TRBJ2-3,TRBV9,NA,15,TGTGCCAGCAGCGTAGCAGGACTTCAGGCAGATACGCAGTATTTT,CASSVAGLQADTQYF
NA,TRBJ2-7,TRBV2,NA,12,TGTGCCAGCAGTGAAGGCCAGAACGAGCAGTACTTC,CASSEGQNEQYF
NA,TRBJ2-7,TRBV27,NA,15,TGTGCCAGCAGTCAGCGGGCCGTGAAATGGGAGGAGCAGTACTTC,CASSQRAVKWEEQYF
NA,TRBJ2-7,TRBV2,NA,12,TGTGCCACAAACAGGGAACCCTACGAGCAGTACTTC,CATNREPYEQYF
NA,TRBJ1-1,TRBV20-1,NA,11,TGCAGTTTACCAGTGGGGGGTGAAGCTTTCTTT,CSLPVGGEAFF
NA,TRBJ2-7,TRBV27,NA,13,TGTGCCAGCAGTTACAGCGGAGGCCACGAGCAGTACTTC,CASSYSGGHEQYF
NA,TRBJ2-5,TRBV1,NA,15,TGCACCAGCAGCCAAGGTGCGGGAGGGGTAGAGACCCAGTACTTC,CTSSQGAGGVETQYF
TRBD1,TRBJ1-5,TRBV10-1,NA,14,TGCGCCAGCAGCCCAGACAGGGTTGGGCAGCCCCAGCATTTT,CASSPDRVGQPQHF
NA,TRBJ2-3,TRBV6-5,NA,13,TGTGCCAGCGGACGCACGAGCACAGATACGCAGTATTTT,CASGRTSTDTQYF
TRBD1,TRBJ1-1,TRBV7-9,NA,14,TGTGCCAGCAGCCAGACAGGGATGGGCACTGAAGCTTTCTTT,CASSQTGMGTEAFF
TRBD1,TRBJ2-7,TRBV7-9,NA,12,TGTGCCAGCAGCTCGACAGGGCTCGAGCAGTACTTC,CASSSTGLEQYF
NA,TRBJ2-2,TRBV12-2,NA,17,TGTGCAAGTCGCTTAGAGACAGGCCCTGGCCGGTACGGGGAGCTGTTTTTT,CASRLETGPGRYGELFF
NA,TRBJ2-2,TRBV4-2,NA,14,TGTGCCAGCAGCCAAGGGAGGGGAGAGTGGGAGCTGTTTTTT,CASSQGRGEWELFF